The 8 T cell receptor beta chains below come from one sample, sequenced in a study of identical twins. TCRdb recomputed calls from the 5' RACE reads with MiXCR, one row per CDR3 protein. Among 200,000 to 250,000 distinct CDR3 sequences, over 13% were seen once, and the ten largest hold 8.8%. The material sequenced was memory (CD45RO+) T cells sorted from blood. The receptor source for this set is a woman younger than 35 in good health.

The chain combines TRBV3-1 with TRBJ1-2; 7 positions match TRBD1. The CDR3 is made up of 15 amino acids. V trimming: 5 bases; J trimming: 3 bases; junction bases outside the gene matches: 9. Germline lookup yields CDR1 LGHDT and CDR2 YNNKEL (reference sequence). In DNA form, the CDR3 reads TGTGCCAGCAGCGATAACAGGGACAGTCACTATGGCTACACCTTC. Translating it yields CASSDNRDSHYGYTF. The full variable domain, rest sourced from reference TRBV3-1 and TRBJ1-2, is DTAVSQTPKYLVTQMGNDKSIKCEQNLGHDTMYWYKQDSKKFLKIMFSYNNKELIINETVPNRFSPKSPDKAHLNLHINSLELGDSAVYFCASSDNRDSHYGYTFGSGTRLTVV.

Written as DNA, the CDR3 is TGTGCCAGCAGCCCAGTCCACAGCGGTACGCAGTATTTT. This encodes CASSPVHSGTQYF. The J gene is TRBJ2-3, the V gene TRBV7-2; a possible D gene is TRBD2 (5 bases). This CDR3 spans 13 amino acids. Germline lookup yields CDR1 SGHTA and CDR2 FQGNSA. Trimming shortened V by 5 bases and J by 8 bases, and 14 bases separated the two germline ends.

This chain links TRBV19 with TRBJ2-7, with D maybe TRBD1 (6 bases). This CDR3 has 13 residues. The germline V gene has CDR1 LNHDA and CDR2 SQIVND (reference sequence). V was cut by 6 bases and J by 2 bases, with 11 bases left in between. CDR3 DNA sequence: TGTGCCAGTAGGGGGGCTAGTACCTACGAGCAGTACTTC. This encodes CASRGASTYEQYF.

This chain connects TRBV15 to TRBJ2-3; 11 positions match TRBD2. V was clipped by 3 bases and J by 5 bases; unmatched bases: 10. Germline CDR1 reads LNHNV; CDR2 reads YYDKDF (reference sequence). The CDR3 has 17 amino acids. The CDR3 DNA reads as TGTGCCACCAGCAGTGACCGTAGCGGGAGGGATGGAGATACGCAGTATTTT. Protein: CATSSDRSGRDGDTQYF.

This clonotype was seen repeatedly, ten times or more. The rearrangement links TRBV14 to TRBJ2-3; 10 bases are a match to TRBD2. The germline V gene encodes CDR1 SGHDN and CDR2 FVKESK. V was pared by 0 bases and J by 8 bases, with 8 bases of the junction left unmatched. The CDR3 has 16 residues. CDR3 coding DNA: TGTGCCAGCAGCCAAGAGTCGGCTAGCGGGGGAGTTACGCAGTATTTT. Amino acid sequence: CASSQESASGGVTQYF.

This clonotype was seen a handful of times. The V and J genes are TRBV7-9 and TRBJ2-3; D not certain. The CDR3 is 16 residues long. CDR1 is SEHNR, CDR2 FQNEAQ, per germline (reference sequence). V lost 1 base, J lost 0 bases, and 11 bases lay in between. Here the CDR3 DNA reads TGTGCCAGCAGCTTAGGACTGAAACTCAGCACAGATACGCAGTATTTT. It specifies CASSLGLKLSTDTQYF.

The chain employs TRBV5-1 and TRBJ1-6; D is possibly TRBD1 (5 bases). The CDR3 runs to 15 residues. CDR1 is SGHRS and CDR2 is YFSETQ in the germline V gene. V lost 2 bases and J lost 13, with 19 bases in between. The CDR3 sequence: CASSFSGTSEGPLHF. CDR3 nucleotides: TGCGCCAGCAGCTTCTCCGGGACCTCGGAGGGCCCCCTCCACTTT.

CDR3 DNA sequence: TGTGCCAGCAGTAAACCGGGACAGGGTCACGAGCAGTACTTC. As protein: CASSKPGQGHEQYF. J is TRBJ2-7 and V is TRBV12-3 or TRBV12-4; 9 nucleotides align to TRBD1. The CDR3 runs 14 residues. The J segment lost 5 bases and the V segment lost 5 bases, leaving 7 bases of the junction unmatched.